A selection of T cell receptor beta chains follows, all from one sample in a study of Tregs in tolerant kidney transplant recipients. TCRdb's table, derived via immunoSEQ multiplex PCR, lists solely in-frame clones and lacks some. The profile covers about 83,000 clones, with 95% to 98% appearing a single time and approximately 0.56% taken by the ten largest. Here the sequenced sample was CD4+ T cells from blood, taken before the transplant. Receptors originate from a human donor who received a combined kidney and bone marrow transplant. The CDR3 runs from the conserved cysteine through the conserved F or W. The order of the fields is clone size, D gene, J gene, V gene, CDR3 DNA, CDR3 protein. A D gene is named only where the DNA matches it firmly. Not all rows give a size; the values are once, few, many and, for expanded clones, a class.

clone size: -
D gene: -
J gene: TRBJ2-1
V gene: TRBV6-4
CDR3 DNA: TGTGCCAGCAGAAGGATCGGGAGCTCCTACAATGAGCAGTTCTTC
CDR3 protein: CASRRIGSSYNEQFF

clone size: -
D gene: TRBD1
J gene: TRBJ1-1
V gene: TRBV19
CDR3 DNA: TGTGCCAGTAGTATCAGTGGACAGGGGGCGCCGAGCACTGAAGCTTTCTTT
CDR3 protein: CASSISGQGAPSTEAFF

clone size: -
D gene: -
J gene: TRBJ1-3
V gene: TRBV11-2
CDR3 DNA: TGTGCCAGCAGCCCAGACGGGGGGGAACCTGGAAACACCATATATTTT
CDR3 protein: CASSPDGGEPGNTIYF

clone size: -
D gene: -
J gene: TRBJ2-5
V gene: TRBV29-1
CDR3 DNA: TGCAGCGTTGGACAGGGAGGCCAAGAGACCCAGTACTTC
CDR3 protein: CSVGQGGQETQYF

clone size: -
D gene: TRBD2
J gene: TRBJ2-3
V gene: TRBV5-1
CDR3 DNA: TGCGCCAGCAGCCTTGTTGTAGCGGGGGTCAGCACAGATACGCAGTATTTT
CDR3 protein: CASSLVVAGVSTDTQYF

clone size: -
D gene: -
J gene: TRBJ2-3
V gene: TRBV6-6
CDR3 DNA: TGTGCCAGCAGTAGCACCTACCCAGATACGCAGTATTTT
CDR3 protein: CASSSTYPDTQYF

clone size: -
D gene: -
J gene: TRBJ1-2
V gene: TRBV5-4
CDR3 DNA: TGTGCCAGCAGCTCCGCAGGGATATATTATGGCTACACCTTC
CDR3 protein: CASSSAGIYYGYTF

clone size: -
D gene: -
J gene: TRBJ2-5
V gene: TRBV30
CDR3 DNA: TGTGCCTGTGCAACAGGTGTCCAAGAGACCCAGTACTTC
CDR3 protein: CACATGVQETQYF

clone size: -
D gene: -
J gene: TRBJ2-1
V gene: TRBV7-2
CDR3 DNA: TGTGCCAGCAGAAAGACGGGGGATGAGCAGTTCTTC
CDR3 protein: CASRKTGDEQFF

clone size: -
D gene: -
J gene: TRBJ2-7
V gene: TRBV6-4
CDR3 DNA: TGTGCCAGCAGTGGACAGGCTGGGGACGAGCAGTACTTC
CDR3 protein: CASSGQAGDEQYF

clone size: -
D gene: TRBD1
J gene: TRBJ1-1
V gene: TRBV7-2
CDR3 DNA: TGTGCCAGCAGTTCCGGGACAGGGGGCTTGGGCACTGAAGCTTTCTTT
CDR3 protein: CASSSGTGGLGTEAFF

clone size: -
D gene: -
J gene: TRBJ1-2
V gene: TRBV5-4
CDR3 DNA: TGTGCCAGCAGCTCGACAGCACTCTATGGCTACACCTTC
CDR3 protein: CASSSTALYGYTF

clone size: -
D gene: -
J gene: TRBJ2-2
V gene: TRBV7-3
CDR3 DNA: TGTGCCAGCAGCGCCAACAGAAACACCGGGGAGCTGTTTTTT
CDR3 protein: CASSANRNTGELFF

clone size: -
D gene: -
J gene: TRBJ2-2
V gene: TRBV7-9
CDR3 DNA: TGTGCCAGCACCTTGCTATGGACAGTCAACACCGGGGAGCTGTTTTTT
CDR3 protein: CASTLLWTVNTGELFF

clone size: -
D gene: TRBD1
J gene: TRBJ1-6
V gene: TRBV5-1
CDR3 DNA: TGCGCCAGCAGCTTGGCAGGGGGCGATGGGAATTCACCCCTCCACTTT
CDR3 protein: CASSLAGGDGNSPLHF

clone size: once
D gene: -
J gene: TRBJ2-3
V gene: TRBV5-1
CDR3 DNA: TGCGCCAGCAAAGACGGGGGGCGCACAGATACGCAGTATTTT
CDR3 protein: CASKDGGRTDTQYF

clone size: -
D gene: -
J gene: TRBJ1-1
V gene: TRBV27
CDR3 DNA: TGTGCCAGCAGTTTAAGTTCGGACACTGAAGCTTTCTTT
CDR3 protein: CASSLSSDTEAFF

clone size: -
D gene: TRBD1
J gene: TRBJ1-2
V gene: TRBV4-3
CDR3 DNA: TGCGCCAGCAGCCAAGGGAGACAGGGATATGGCTACACCTTC
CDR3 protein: CASSQGRQGYGYTF

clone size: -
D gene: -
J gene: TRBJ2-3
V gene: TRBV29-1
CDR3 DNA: TGCAGCGTTGAAGGGGGGAGGTCACCGTATTTT
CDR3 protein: CSVEGGRSPYF

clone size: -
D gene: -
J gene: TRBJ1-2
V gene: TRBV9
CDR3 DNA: TGTGCCAGCAGCGTAAAAGCAGGATTTAACTATGGCTACACCTTC
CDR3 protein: CASSVKAGFNYGYTF

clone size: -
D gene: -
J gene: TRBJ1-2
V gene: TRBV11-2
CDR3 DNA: TGTGCCAGCAGCTTAGGGAGTACAAGAAACTATGGCTACACCTTC
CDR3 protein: CASSLGSTRNYGYTF

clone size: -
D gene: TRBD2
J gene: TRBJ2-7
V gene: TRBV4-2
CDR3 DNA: TGTGCCAGCAGCCAAGTTTTAGGCGGGGGGGCCTTCGTCGAGCAGTACTTC
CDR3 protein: CASSQVLGGGAFVEQYF

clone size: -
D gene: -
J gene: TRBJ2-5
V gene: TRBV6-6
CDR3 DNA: TGTGCCAGCAGTTACGCGGAAGAGACCCAGTACTTC
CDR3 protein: CASSYAEETQYF

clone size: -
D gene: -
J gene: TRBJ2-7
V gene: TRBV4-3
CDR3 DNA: TGCGCCAGCAGCCATACTGCAAATTCCCACGAGCAGTACTTC
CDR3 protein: CASSHTANSHEQYF

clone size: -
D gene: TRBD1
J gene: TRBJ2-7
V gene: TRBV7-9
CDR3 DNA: TGTGCCAGCAGCTCCGGACAGGGGCTTGTATACGAGCAGTACTTC
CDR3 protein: CASSSGQGLVYEQYF

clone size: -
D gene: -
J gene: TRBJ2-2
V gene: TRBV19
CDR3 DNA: TGTGCCAGTGCTCCGGGTCCCCAACGGACCGGGGAGCTGTTTTTT
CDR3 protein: CASAPGPQRTGELFF

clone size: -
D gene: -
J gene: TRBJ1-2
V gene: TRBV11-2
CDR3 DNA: TGTGCCAGCAGCTCAGGAGGGGTTCCAGGCTACACCTTC
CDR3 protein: CASSSGGVPGYTF

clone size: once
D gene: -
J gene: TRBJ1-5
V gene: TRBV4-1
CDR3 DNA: TGCGCCAGCAGCCAAGGTAGGGGGGGGAGCAATCAGCCCCAGCATTTT
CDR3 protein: CASSQGRGGSNQPQHF

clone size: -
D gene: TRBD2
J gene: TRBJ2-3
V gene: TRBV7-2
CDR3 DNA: TGTGCCAGCAGCCTCAGCGGGGGGGCCGGAGATACGCAGTATTTT
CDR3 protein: CASSLSGGAGDTQYF

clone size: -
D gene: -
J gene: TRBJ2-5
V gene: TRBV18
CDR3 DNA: TGTGCCAGCTCCTCGTACCAAGAGACCCAGTACTTC
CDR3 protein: CASSSYQETQYF

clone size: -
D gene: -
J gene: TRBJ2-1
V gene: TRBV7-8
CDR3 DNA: TGTGCCAGCAGCCCCCTTAGCTCCTACAATGAGCAGTTCTTC
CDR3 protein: CASSPLSSYNEQFF

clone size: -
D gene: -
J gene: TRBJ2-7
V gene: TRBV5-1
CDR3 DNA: TGCGCCAGCAGCTTGGACCCGTGGGCTCCCTACGAGCAGTACTTC
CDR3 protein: CASSLDPWAPYEQYF

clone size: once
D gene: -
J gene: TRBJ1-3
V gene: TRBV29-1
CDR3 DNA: TGCAGCGTTGAACGGGGATCTGGAAACACCATATATTTT
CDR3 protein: CSVERGSGNTIYF

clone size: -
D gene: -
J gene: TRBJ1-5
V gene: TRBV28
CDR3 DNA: TGTGCCAGCAGAAGGGGAAATCAGCCCCAGCATTTT
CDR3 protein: CASRRGNQPQHF

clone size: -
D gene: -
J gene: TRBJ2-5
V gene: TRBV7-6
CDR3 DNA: TGTGCCAGCAGCTTCCGGGAGACCCAGTACTTC
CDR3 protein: CASSFRETQYF

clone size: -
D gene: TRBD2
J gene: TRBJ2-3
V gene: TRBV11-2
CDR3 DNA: TGTGCCAGCAGCTTTAGCGGGACTAGCACAGATACGCAGTATTTT
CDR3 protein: CASSFSGTSTDTQYF

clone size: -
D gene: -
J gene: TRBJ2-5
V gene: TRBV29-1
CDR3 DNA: TGCAGCGCCCACTGGGCCCAAGAGACCCAGTACTTC
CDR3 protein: CSAHWAQETQYF

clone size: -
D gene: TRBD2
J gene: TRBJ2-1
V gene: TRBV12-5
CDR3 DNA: TGTGCTAGTGGTCCCCGACTAGCGGGAGGTAGTTCGCAGTACAATGAGCAGTTCTTC
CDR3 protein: CASGPRLAGGSSQYNEQFF

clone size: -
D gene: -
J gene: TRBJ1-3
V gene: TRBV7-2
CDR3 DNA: TGTGCCAGCAGCTTAGGACAAAACTCTGGAAACACCATATATTTT
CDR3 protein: CASSLGQNSGNTIYF

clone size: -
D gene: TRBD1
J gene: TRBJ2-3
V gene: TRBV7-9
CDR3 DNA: TGTGCCAGCAGCCTTACAGGGGTGATAGATACGCAGTATTTT
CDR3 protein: CASSLTGVIDTQYF